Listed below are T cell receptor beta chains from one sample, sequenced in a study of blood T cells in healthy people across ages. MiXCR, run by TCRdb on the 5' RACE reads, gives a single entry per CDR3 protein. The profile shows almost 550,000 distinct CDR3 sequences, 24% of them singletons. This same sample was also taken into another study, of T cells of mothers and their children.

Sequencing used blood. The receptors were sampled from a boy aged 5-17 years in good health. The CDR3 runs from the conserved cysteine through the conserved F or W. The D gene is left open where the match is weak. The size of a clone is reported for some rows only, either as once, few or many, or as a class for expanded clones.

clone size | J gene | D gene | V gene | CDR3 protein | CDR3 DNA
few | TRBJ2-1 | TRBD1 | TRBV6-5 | CASSYDRDSNNEQFF | TGTGCCAGCAGTTATGACCGGGACAGTAACAATGAGCAGTTCTTC
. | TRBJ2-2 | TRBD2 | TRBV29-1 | CSVVLGAGIGELFF | TGCAGCGTTGTGCTGGGAGCGGGAATCGGGGAGCTGTTTTTT
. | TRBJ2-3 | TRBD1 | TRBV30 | CAWTGQATYTDTQYF | TGTGCCTGGACCGGACAGGCGACTTACACAGATACGCAGTATTTT
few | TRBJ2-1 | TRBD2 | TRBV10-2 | CASSERASGSPEQFF | TGCGCCAGCAGTGAGAGGGCTAGCGGGAGCCCCGAGCAGTTCTTC
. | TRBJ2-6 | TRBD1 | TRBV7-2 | CASSLTGDSGANVLTF | TGTGCCAGCAGCTTGACAGGGGACTCTGGGGCCAACGTCCTGACTTTC
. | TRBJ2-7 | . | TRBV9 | CASSVGGSLNEQYF | TGTGCCAGCAGCGTAGGTGGCTCCTTGAACGAGCAGTACTTC
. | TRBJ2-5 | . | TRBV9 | CASSVAPYQETQYF | TGTGCCAGCAGCGTAGCCCCGTACCAAGAGACCCAGTACTTC
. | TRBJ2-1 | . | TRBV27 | CASSSTLDRPRYNEQFF | TGTGCCAGCAGTTCGACGCTAGACAGGCCCAGGTACAATGAGCAGTTCTTC
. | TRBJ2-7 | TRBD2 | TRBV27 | CASSPFLAGRINEQYF | TGTGCCAGCAGCCCCTTTTTAGCGGGAAGAATAAACGAGCAGTACTTC
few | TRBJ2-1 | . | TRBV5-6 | CASSLLRGYNEQFF | TGTGCCAGCAGCTTGCTCAGGGGTTACAATGAGCAGTTCTTC
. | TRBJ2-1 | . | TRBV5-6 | CASIQWGRQFF | TGTGCCAGCATTCAGTGGGGCCGGCAGTTCTTC
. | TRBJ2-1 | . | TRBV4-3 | CASSQDLPSEGNNEQFF | TGCGCCAGCAGCCAAGATCTTCCTAGCGAGGGAAATAATGAGCAGTTCTTC
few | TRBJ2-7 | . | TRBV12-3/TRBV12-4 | CASSGGRGLYEQYF | TGTGCCAGCAGTGGGGGACGGGGACTTTACGAGCAGTACTTC
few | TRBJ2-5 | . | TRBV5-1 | CASKSQETQYF | TGCGCCAGCAAAAGCCAAGAGACCCAGTACTTC
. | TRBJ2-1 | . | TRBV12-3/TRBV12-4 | CASSVSLDYNEQFF | TGTGCCAGCAGCGTTTCGTTGGACTATAATGAGCAGTTCTTC
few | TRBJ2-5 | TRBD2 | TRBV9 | CASSVEPSGDYGQYF | TGTGCCAGCAGCGTAGAACCTAGCGGGGACTACGGGCAGTACTTC
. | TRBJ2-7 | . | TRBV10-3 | CAISEQLATFF | TGTGCCATCAGTGAGCAGCTAGCGACCTTCTTC
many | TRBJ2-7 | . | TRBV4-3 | CASSQDRQGYEQYF | TGCGCCAGCAGCCAAGATCGGCAGGGGTACGAGCAGTACTTC
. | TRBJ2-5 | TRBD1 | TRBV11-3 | CASSLRTGWEETQYF | TGTGCCAGCAGCTTAAGGACAGGGTGGGAAGAGACCCAGTACTTC
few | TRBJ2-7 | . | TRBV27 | CASSFASKMGEQYF | TGTGCCAGCAGTTTTGCATCCAAAATGGGCGAGCAGTACTTC
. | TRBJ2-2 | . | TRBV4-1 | CASSQDPGTSYTGELFF | TGCGCCAGCAGCCAAGATCCTGGGACCTCCTACACCGGGGAGCTGTTTTTT
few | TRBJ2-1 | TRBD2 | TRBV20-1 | CSATSTSAQFF | TGCAGTGCCACATCCACTAGCGCACAGTTCTTC
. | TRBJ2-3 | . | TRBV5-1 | CASSSVLRHTDTQYF | TGCGCCAGCAGCTCAGTCCTACGCCACACAGATACGCAGTATTTT
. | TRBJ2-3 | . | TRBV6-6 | CASSYLGYSTDTQYF | TGTGCCAGCAGTTACTTAGGGTATAGCACAGATACGCAGTATTTT
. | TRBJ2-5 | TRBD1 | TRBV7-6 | CASSFDRGWETQYF | TGTGCCAGCAGCTTTGACAGGGGATGGGAGACCCAGTACTTC
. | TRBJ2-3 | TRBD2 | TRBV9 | CASSVAVAGGLADTQYF | TGTGCCAGCAGCGTAGCGGTAGCGGGAGGGCTGGCAGATACGCAGTATTTT
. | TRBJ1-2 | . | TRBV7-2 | CASSFIPGPEDGYTF | TGTGCCAGCAGCTTTATCCCGGGCCCCGAGGATGGCTACACCTTC
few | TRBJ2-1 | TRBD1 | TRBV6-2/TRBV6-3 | CASTGTVYNEQFF | TGTGCCAGCACCGGGACAGTTTACAATGAGCAGTTCTTC
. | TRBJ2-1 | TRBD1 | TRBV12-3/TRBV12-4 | CASSVLGTGNEQFF | TGTGCCAGCAGTGTCCTAGGGACAGGAAATGAGCAGTTCTTC
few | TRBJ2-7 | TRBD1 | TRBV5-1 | CASRETGGDEQYF | TGCGCCAGCAGAGAGACAGGGGGCGACGAGCAGTACTTC